This TCR beta chain is drawn from a study of cytomegalovirus exposure and HLA in healthy donors. Study context: According to later analysis, the same platform produced the roughly 120 validation and 666 first-cohort repertoires. General study points: The listing of roughly 160 TCR beta chains classed them as cytomegalovirus-associated. Published work reported that the classifier diagnosed cytomegalovirus status with high specificity and sensitivity.

Produced via immunoSEQ multiplex PCR; TCRdb's table is partial and in-frame only. The repertoire holds 200,000 or so clones, with around 87% as singletons. The germline V gene has CDR1 SEHNR and CDR2 FQNEAQ (reference sequence). This CDR3 region has 14 residues. V gave up 4 bases and J gave up 3 bases, with 13 bases separating them. In the case of this clone: Its antigen is as yet unknown.

The rearrangement links TRBV7-9 to TRBJ2-7; D is possibly TRBD2 (6 bases). The receptor's source is a woman aged 18-29 years in good health and CMV-seropositive. Specimen: PBMCs. The CDR3 DNA reads TGTGCCAGCAGCTCGACGGGAGAGTACTACGAGCAGTACTTC. This translates into CASSSTGEYYEQYF.